The 26 T cell receptor beta chains listed next were all sequenced from one sample in a study of blood T cell repertoires in COVID-19. The data were produced by immunoSEQ multiplex PCR, yet TCRdb's version contains in-frame clones alone and is incomplete. The sample lists 150,000 to 200,000 clones, over 75% occurring once. The sequenced sample was PBMCs or T cells enriched from blood (not recorded which). The source of these receptors is a woman aged 45 to 65 who had recovered from COVID-19.

The rearrangement links TRBV6-6 to TRBJ1-2; a weak D match, TRBD1 (5 bases). The V and J ends lost 5 bases and 2 bases respectively, with 15 bases between them. The CDR3 runs to 15 residues. Germline CDR1 and CDR2: MNHNY and SVGAGI (reference sequence). The CDR3 loop reads CASSPDRGYNYGYTF. CDR3 bases: TGTGCCAGCAGTCCAGACAGAGGTTACAACTATGGCTACACCTTC.

This chain connects TRBV30 to TRBJ2-1; 10 bases map to TRBD2. In germline, CDR1 is GTSNPN, CDR2 SVGIG (reference sequence). V shed 4 bases, J shed 4 bases, and the junction held 4 bases outside the gene matches. The CDR3 sequence is 14 residues long. CDR3 in DNA: TGTGCCTGGAAGAGCGGGAGGGCTTACAATGAGCAGTTCTTC. This codes for CAWKSGRAYNEQFF. The whole variable domain, remainder taken from reference TRBV30 and TRBJ2-1, is SQTIHQWPATLVQPVGSPLSLECTVEGTSNPNLYWYRQAAGRGLQLLFYSVGIGQISSEVPQNLSASRPQDRQFILSSKKLLLSDSGFYLCAWKSGRAYNEQFFGPGTRLTVL.

CDR3 sequence (DNA): TGCGCCAGCAGCTTGACTTGGACCATAGCGGGAGGCTCCTACGAGCAGTACTTC. It yields the protein CASSLTWTIAGGSYEQYF. The chain recombines TRBV5-1 with TRBJ2-7; 10 bases align to TRBD2. CDR3 length: 18 residues. J lost 0 bases, V lost 1 base, and 10 bases had no gene match. Germline V CDR1 and CDR2: SGHRS, YFSETQ.

Concerning this clone itself: A junction end diverges from the germline sequence, so it may reflect a read error. J is TRBJ2-2 and V is TRBV10-2; D possibly corresponds to TRBD2 (6 bases). Germline values: CDR1 WSHSY, CDR2 SAAADI. The CDR3 sequence is 14 residues long. CDR3 residues: CATSWGANTGELFF. The CDR3 nucleotides are TGCGCCACCAGTTGGGGGGCGAACACCGGGGAGCTGTTTTTT.

The gene calls are TRBV5-1 and TRBJ2-1; 10 positions agree with TRBD2. Germline V gene lookup returns CDR1 SGHRS and CDR2 YFSETQ. Trimming removed 4 bases from V and 1 base from J; junction bases left unmatched: 8. The CDR3 contains 17 residues. The CDR3: CASSGGTSGVSYNEQFF. The CDR3 DNA reads TGCGCCAGCAGCGGAGGCACTAGCGGGGTGTCCTACAATGAGCAGTTCTTC.

V usage is TRBV7-8 and J usage is TRBJ1-3; tentatively, D is TRBD1 (6 bases). V was shortened by 7 bases and J by 4 bases, with 11 bases between the two germline ends. The CDR3 is made up of 13 amino acids. Germline CDR1 SGHVS, CDR2 FQNEAQ. The CDR3 sequence: CASKAGAGNTIYF. CDR3 bases: TGTGCCAGCAAGGCAGGGGCAGGAAACACCATATATTTT.

V and J are TRBV7-9 and TRBJ1-4, with D hard to call. This CDR3 has 15 amino acids. Germline CDR1 SEHNR, CDR2 FQNEAQ (reference sequence). The V and J ends lost 2 bases and 5 bases respectively, with 12 bases between them. CDR3 region: CASSLLQALNEKLFF. The DNA of the CDR3 is TGTGCCAGCAGCTTACTGCAAGCCCTAAATGAAAAACTGTTTTTT.

This chain uses TRBV24-1 with TRBJ1-5; D is unresolved. Germline values: CDR1 KGHDR, CDR2 SFDVKD. V was trimmed by 4 bases and J by 9 bases, leaving 12 bases between them. There are 13 residues in the CDR3. The chain's CDR3 is CATSDPGLGPQHF. The CDR3 nucleotides read TGTGCCACCAGTGACCCCGGCCTAGGGCCCCAGCATTTT.

The CDR3 is CASIRGQGERDEQFF. The CDR3 nucleotides read TGTGCCAGCATCCGAGGACAGGGTGAAAGAGATGAGCAGTTCTTC. The chain links TRBV28 to TRBJ2-1; TRBD1 agrees at 8 bases. Germline V gives CDR1 MDHEN, CDR2 SYDVKM. The V and J ends lost 7 bases and 8 bases, in that order; junction bases with no gene match: 13. The CDR3 consists of 15 residues.

This clone was detected ten times or more. This CDR3 is CASSWTSGAYEQYF. In DNA, the CDR3 is TGTGCCAGCAGTTGGACTAGCGGCGCCTACGAGCAGTACTTC. The rearrangement uses TRBV28 and TRBJ2-7; 10 bases align to TRBD2. Trimming removed 4 bases from V and 2 bases from J; junction bases left unmatched: 2. CDR1 and CDR2 from the germline V gene are MDHEN and SYDVKM. CDR3 size: 14 residues.

The chain employs TRBV4-2 and TRBJ1-4; 10 nucleotides agree with TRBD1. Germline V gene sequence: CDR1 LGHNA, CDR2 YNFKEQ. V shed 4 bases, J shed 4 bases, and the junction held 6 bases outside the gene matches. The CDR3 runs to 16 residues. CDR3 coding DNA: TGTGCCAGCAGCCGCGGACAGGGGGGGGGTAATGAAAAACTGTTTTTT. Its translation: CASSRGQGGGNEKLFF.

V gene TRBV14 combines with J gene TRBJ1-1, with 8 bases that match TRBD1. CDR1 is SGHDN and CDR2 is FVKESK in the germline V gene. Trimming removed 4 bases from V and 1 base from J; junction bases left unmatched: 5. This CDR3 is 15 amino acids long. The CDR3 here is CASSRNRGWNTEAFF. DNA for the CDR3: TGTGCCAGCAGCCGAAACAGGGGGTGGAACACTGAAGCTTTCTTT.

The chain recombines TRBV19 with TRBJ1-3; D remains unclear. This CDR3 is 14 amino acids long. Trimming cost V 9 bases and J 2 bases, with 14 bases left between them. The germline gives CDR1 LNHDA, CDR2 SQIVND (reference sequence). CDR3 DNA: TGTGCCAGCACCCTGCGAAGTGCTGGAAACACCATATATTTT. Translating gives CASTLRSAGNTIYF. The variable domain in full, with the rest retrieved from reference TRBV19 and TRBJ1-3, is DGGITQSPKYLFRKEGQNVTLSCEQNLNHDAMYWYRQDPGQGLRLIYYSQIVNDFQKGDIAEGYSVSREKKESFPLTVTSAQKNPTAFYLCASTLRSAGNTIYFGEGSWLTVV.

The chain joins TRBV24-1 to TRBJ2-6; TRBD1 matches at 9 bases. The J segment lost 0 bases and the V segment lost 5 bases, leaving 1 base of the junction unmatched. CDR3 size: 16 residues. Germline V gives CDR1 KGHDR, CDR2 SFDVKD. DNA for the CDR3: TGTGCCACCAGTGTGACAGGGGGCTCTGGGGCCAACGTCCTGACTTTC. It codes for CATSVTGGSGANVLTF.

The V call is TRBV18, the J call TRBJ1-4; no clear D. Per the germline V gene, CDR1 is KGHSH and CDR2 is LQKENI. CDR3 length: 15 amino acids. Trimming shortened V by 0 bases and J by 4 bases, and 9 bases separated the two germline ends. The CDR3 spells CASSPPNNDNEKLFF. The CDR3 DNA reads TGTGCCAGCTCACCACCAAACAATGATAATGAAAAACTGTTTTTT.

CDR3 DNA sequence: TGTGCCGACAGGGGGATAAGATTGTTGCAGAGCGCTTTCTTT. Its protein is CADRGIRLLQSAFF. V gene TRBV30 combines with J gene TRBJ1-1, with TRBD1 matching over 9 bases. V gave up 8 bases and J gave up 11 bases; unmatched junction bases: 18. Germline-derived CDR1 and CDR2 are GTSNPN and SVGIG (reference sequence). The CDR3 loop spans 14 amino acids.

The chain combines TRBV2 with TRBJ2-1; no definite D call. From germline, CDR1 is SNHLY and CDR2 FYNNEI. The germline V and J ends were trimmed by 4 bases and 0 bases, with 10 bases remaining between them. This CDR3 is built from 15 residues. The CDR3: CASSVLPSSYNEQFF. CDR3 bases: TGTGCCAGCAGTGTACTGCCAAGCTCCTACAATGAGCAGTTCTTC.

CDR3 nucleotide sequence: TGTGCCAGCAGCTTAGTAAAAGAGACCCAGTACTTC. Translation gives CASSLVKETQYF. V is TRBV11-2 and J is TRBJ2-5; D is undetermined. V lost 1 base and J lost 3, with 3 bases in between. This CDR3 region has 12 residues. The germline gives CDR1 SGHAT, CDR2 FQNNGV.

This clone was observed a handful of times. V and J are TRBV27 and TRBJ2-7; a weak D match, TRBD1 (6 bases). Germline V lookup: CDR1 MNHEY, CDR2 SMNVEV (reference sequence). The V end was cut by 4 bases, the J end by 6 bases, with 10 bases between. The CDR3 length is 12 residues. DNA of the CDR3: TGTGCCAGCAGTTCACAGGGCCGCGAGCAGTACTTC. This encodes CASSSQGREQYF.

The J gene is TRBJ1-3, the V gene TRBV5-1; D perhaps matches TRBD1 (6 bases). Trimming cost V 4 bases and J 0 bases, with 11 bases left between them. The germline V gene has CDR1 SGHRS and CDR2 YFSETQ. This CDR3 has 15 residues. The CDR3 coding sequence is TGCGCCAGCAGCGCCACAGGGAGCTCTGGAAACACCATATATTTT. Its translation is CASSATGSSGNTIYF.

This sequence joins TRBV30 and TRBJ2-5; possible D gene TRBD2, 6 bases. The germline CDR1 and CDR2 sequences are GTSNPN and SVGIG (reference sequence). The CDR3 extends over 14 amino acids. Trimming removed 1 base at V and 5 bases at J, with 14 bases between. The CDR3 DNA is TGTGCCTGGAGTGGGGGTCGGGGGTTTGAGACCCAGTACTTC. It yields the protein CAWSGGRGFETQYF.

V gene TRBV14 combines with J gene TRBJ2-3; TRBD1 might be the D (6 bases). CDR1 is SGHDN and CDR2 is FVKESK in the germline V gene. The CDR3 covers 16 residues. With 4 bases removed from V and 0 bases from J, the gap between germline ends came to 14 bases. The CDR3 DNA reads TGTGCCAGCAGCCCCCCGGGACATCCTAGCACAGATACGCAGTATTTT. Amino acids: CASSPPGHPSTDTQYF.

This clone has a single count. The gene calls are TRBV12-3 or TRBV12-4 and TRBJ1-2; D not certain. The CDR3 is 11 residues long. The V end lost 4 bases, the J end lost 4 bases, and 4 bases lay between the germline ends. The CDR3 reads CASSSRYGYTF. The CDR3 nucleotides are TGTGCCAGCAGTTCGCGCTATGGCTACACCTTC.

In its sample, this clone was seen once. The V call is TRBV5-1, the J call TRBJ2-7; D is unclear. V was pared by 1 base and J by 2 bases, with 13 bases between. The V gene's germline CDR1 is SGHRS and CDR2 YFSETQ. CDR3 length: 15 residues. The CDR3 reads CASSLWPQRTYEQYF. The DNA for the CDR3 is TGCGCCAGCAGCTTGTGGCCCCAGAGGACCTACGAGCAGTACTTC.

V and J are TRBV11-3 and TRBJ1-2, with 7 bases lining up with TRBD1. Germline V gives CDR1 SGHNT, CDR2 YENEEA. V shed 4 bases and J 4 bases; nucleotides not matched to a gene: 12. This CDR3 is built from 16 residues. The CDR3 DNA is TGTGCCAGCAGCTCGCCACAGGGGCGCCCCGTCTATGGCTACACCTTC. Translation gives CASSSPQGRPVYGYTF.

The chain recombines TRBV9 with TRBJ2-1; 10 bases are a match to TRBD2. The V and J ends lost 2 bases and 7 bases, in that order; junction bases with no gene match: 6. The CDR3 extends over 15 amino acids. Germline values: CDR1 SGDLS, CDR2 YYNGEE. CDR3 DNA: TGTGCCAGCAGCGTCTTAGCGGGAGGAGCAAATGAGCAGTTCTTC. It is translated as CASSVLAGGANEQFF.